Below are 24 T cell receptor beta chains sequenced from a single sample in a study of cytomegalovirus exposure and HLA in healthy donors. PCR employed 60 Vbeta and 13 Jbeta primers. Data came from immunoSEQ multiplex PCR; TCRdb stores just in-frame clones and leaves some out. This sample carries 90,000 to 100,000 clones, more than 75% of them seen once, and the ten largest clones take 2% to 2.5%. Specimen: PBMCs. These receptors originate from a young man in good health and CMV-seronegative.

This clone has a handful of counts. This chain links TRBV29-1 with TRBJ1-6; D is undetermined. CDR1 and CDR2 (germline): SQVTM, ANQGSEA. V gave up 6 bases and J gave up 7 bases, with 13 bases separating them. The CDR3 is 13 amino acids. CDR3 nucleotides: TGCAGCGTCAAATTCATGGGCAATTCACCCCTCCACTTT. It specifies CSVKFMGNSPLHF.

The genes are TRBV5-4 and TRBJ2-2, with no clear D. Trimming left V 6 bases short and J 2 bases short, with 11 bases between. The CDR3 runs to 14 residues. CDR1 and CDR2 (germline): SGHNT, YYREEE (reference sequence). This chain's CDR3 is CASNTLANTGELFF. The CDR3 nucleotides read TGTGCCAGCAACACCCTGGCCAACACCGGGGAGCTGTTTTTT.

In the case of this clone: The same CDR3 is also encoded by other DNA sequences in this sample. The chain has TRBV18 and TRBJ2-1; TRBD1 aligns across 11 bases. The germline CDR1 and CDR2 sequences are KGHSH and LQKENI. This CDR3 is 16 amino acids long. Unmatched junction bases numbered 5, after V lost 3 bases and J lost 4 bases. The CDR3 coding sequence is TGTGCCAGCTCACCTTCCGGGACAGGGGGGTACAATGAGCAGTTCTTC. As protein: CASSPSGTGGYNEQFF.

The chain couples TRBV14 to TRBJ1-2; D is uncertain. The CDR3 consists of 13 residues. The V gene's germline CDR1 is SGHDN and CDR2 FVKESK. The V end lost 0 bases, the J end lost 4 bases, and 6 bases lay between the germline ends. Here the CDR3 reads CASSQEQTYGYTF. In DNA, the CDR3 is TGTGCCAGCAGCCAAGAACAGACCTATGGCTACACCTTC.

The chain recombines TRBV10-3 with TRBJ1-3, with D possibly matching TRBD1 (6 bases). The CDR3 consists of 16 residues. V lost 2 bases and J lost 0, with 11 bases in between. Looked up from germline, CDR1 is ENHRY and CDR2 is SYGVKD. The CDR3 coding sequence is TGTGCCATCAGTGAGGGTGGACAGACCTCTGGAAACACCATATATTTT. Protein product: CAISEGGQTSGNTIYF.

This rearrangement joins TRBV6-5 to TRBJ2-7; TRBD2 aligns across 8 bases. V was clipped by 2 bases and J by 2 bases; unmatched bases: 5. The CDR3 length is 15 residues. Germline-derived CDR1 and CDR2 are MNHEY and SVGAGI. This CDR3 reads CASSYVSGGAYEQYF. The CDR3 DNA reads as TGTGCCAGCAGTTACGTGAGCGGGGGCGCCTACGAGCAGTACTTC.

This clone has more than one count but fewer than ten. As DNA, the CDR3 is TGTGCCAGCAGCCCAGGGACTAATAATGAAAAACTGTTTTTT. Translated, it gives CASSPGTNNEKLFF. This chain connects TRBV14 to TRBJ1-4, with a weak D call TRBD1 (5 bases). The germline V and J ends were trimmed by 4 bases and 4 bases, with 10 bases remaining between them. The CDR3 has 14 amino acids. Per germline, CDR1 SGHDN and CDR2 FVKESK.

The chain couples TRBV18 to TRBJ1-6, with D maybe TRBD1 (5 bases). V was shortened by 6 bases and J by 7 bases, with 16 bases between the two germline ends. The germline CDR1 and CDR2 sequences are KGHSH and LQKENI. This CDR3 spans 15 amino acids. CDR3 sequence: CASSRTPPPNSPLHF. The CDR3 bases are TGTGCCAGCTCTCGGACACCACCACCCAATTCACCCCTCCACTTT.

The chain employs TRBV19 and TRBJ2-7, with D perhaps matching TRBD2 (5 bases). V lost 9 bases to trimming and J lost 3 bases, with 18 bases between them. From germline, CDR1 is LNHDA and CDR2 SQIVND (reference sequence). This CDR3 comprises 14 residues. CDR3 region: CASADWSGNYEQYF. In DNA, the CDR3 is TGTGCCAGCGCGGACTGGTCGGGGAACTACGAGCAGTACTTC.

The V gene is TRBV14, the J gene TRBJ2-2, with no clear D. The CDR3 runs to 15 residues. Germline assignment: CDR1 SGHDN and CDR2 FVKESK. The V gene lost 0 bases and the J gene lost 6 bases, with 11 bases spanning the gap. The CDR3 sequence is CASSQDRPGAGELFF. As DNA, the CDR3 is TGTGCCAGCAGCCAAGATCGGCCGGGTGCCGGGGAGCTGTTTTTT.

This chain links TRBV9 with TRBJ2-7, with D possibly matching TRBD2 (6 bases). The V gene lost 1 base and the J gene lost 3 bases, with 14 bases spanning the gap. The germline CDR1 and CDR2 sequences are SGDLS and YYNGEE. This CDR3 is built from 15 residues. The CDR3 loop is CASSVRPSAFYEQYF. The CDR3 DNA sequence: TGTGCCAGCAGCGTACGGCCTAGCGCGTTCTACGAGCAGTACTTC.

The rearrangement uses TRBV6-1 and TRBJ1-1; D is uncertain. Germline-derived CDR1 and CDR2 are MNHNS and SASEGT. V gave up 1 base and J gave up 4 bases, with 10 bases separating them. There are 14 residues in the CDR3. CDR3 in amino acids: CASSEGLLVTEAFF. The CDR3 DNA sequence: TGTGCCAGCAGTGAAGGGCTTCTAGTCACTGAAGCTTTCTTT.

In this sample, this clone turned up once. The genes are TRBV9 and TRBJ1-3; maybe TRBD1 (5 bases). Looked up from germline, CDR1 is SGDLS and CDR2 is YYNGEE. The CDR3 has 14 amino acids. V lost 3 bases and J 0 bases, leaving 7 bases between the germline ends. CDR3 amino acids: CASSGTSSGNTIYF. In nucleotides, the CDR3 is TGTGCCAGCAGCGGGACAAGCTCTGGAAACACCATATATTTT. The full variable domain, with the rest looked up from reference TRBV9 and TRBJ1-3, is DSGVTQTPKHLITATGQRVTLRCSPRSGDLSVYWYQQSLDQGLQFLIQYYNGEERAKGNILERFSAQQFPDLHSELNLSSLELGDSALYFCASSGTSSGNTIYFGEGSWLTVV.

The J gene is TRBJ1-3, the V gene TRBV7-8; TRBD1 matches at 9 bases. V shed 5 bases, J shed 4 bases, and the junction held 15 bases outside the gene matches. There are 18 residues in the CDR3. Per germline, CDR1 SGHVS and CDR2 FQNEAQ. CDR3 DNA sequence: TGTGCCAGCAGCCTTATAGGGGGGACAGGGCCATCGGGAAACACCATATATTTT. Translating it yields CASSLIGGTGPSGNTIYF. Full variable domain (rest looked up from reference TRBV7-8 and TRBJ1-3): GAGVSQSPRYKVAKRGQDVALRCDPISGHVSLFWYQQALGQGPEFLTYFQNEAQLDKSGLPSDRFFAERPEGSVSTLKIQRTQQEDSAVYLCASSLIGGTGPSGNTIYFGEGSWLTVV.

The chain has TRBV7-3 and TRBJ2-5, with 11 bases that match TRBD2. CDR1 and CDR2 (germline): SGHTA, FQGTGA. This CDR3 comprises 15 residues. Trimming cost V 5 bases and J 0 bases; bases outside gene matches: 2. DNA for the CDR3: TGTGCCAGCAGCACACTAGCGGGGGACCAAGAGACCCAGTACTTC. Its protein product is CASSTLAGDQETQYF.

The rearrangement links TRBV6-4 to TRBJ2-2, with 8 positions matching TRBD2. The CDR3 contains 14 residues. J gave up 7 bases and V 4 bases, and 5 bases lay outside the gene matches. The germline V gene encodes CDR1 MRHNA and CDR2 SNTAGT. CDR3 in DNA: TGTGCCAGCAGTGTCGGCGGGGGGAGCGGGGAGCTGTTTTTT. This sequence encodes CASSVGGGSGELFF.

The count of this clone is one. The rearrangement links TRBV6-6 to TRBJ1-2; D might be TRBD1 (6 bases). The CDR3 has 12 residues. CDR1 and CDR2 from the germline V gene are MNHNY and SVGAGI (reference sequence). Trimming removed 5 bases at V and 4 bases at J, with 8 bases between. CDR3 loop: CASSQGFYGYTF. Here the CDR3 DNA reads TGTGCCAGCAGTCAGGGGTTCTATGGCTACACCTTC.

The V gene is TRBV6-4, the J gene TRBJ2-3; D is possibly TRBD2 (5 bases). The CDR3 contains 15 residues. Germline V gene sequence: CDR1 MRHNA, CDR2 SNTAGT. The V gene lost 0 bases and the J gene lost 3 bases, with 10 bases spanning the gap. The CDR3 DNA follows: TGTGCCAGCAGTGACTCGAGTGAGGGAACAGATACGCAGTATTTT. This translates into CASSDSSEGTDTQYF.

This clone turned up a few times. The genes are TRBV29-1 and TRBJ1-2; 7 bases fit TRBD1. Germline trimming cut 4 bases from V and 4 bases from J; bases unmatched to any gene: 12. The germline V gene encodes CDR1 SQVTM and CDR2 ANQGSEA. The CDR3 has 15 residues. The CDR3 loop reads CSVALSGGGIYGYTF. CDR3 DNA: TGCAGCGTTGCGTTATCGGGAGGGGGCATCTATGGCTACACCTTC.

V and J are TRBV7-2 and TRBJ2-5; possibly TRBD2 for D (5 bases). The tail of the sequence fits TRBJ2-7 better, so the J call may be wrong. Germline V lookup: CDR1 SGHTA, CDR2 FQGNSA. This CDR3 contains 12 residues. The CDR3 here is CASSLGVLEQYF. For the CDR3, the DNA is TGTGCCAGCAGCTTGGGAGTCCTCGAGCAGTACTTC.

The V and J genes are TRBV7-8 and TRBJ2-3; TRBD2 is a possible D gene (5 bases). Germline assignment: CDR1 SGHVS and CDR2 FQNEAQ. Trimming removed 2 bases at V and 0 bases at J, with 12 bases between. The CDR3 is 16 residues long. The CDR3 DNA follows: TGTGCCAGCAGCTTATCGACCGGGATTAGCACAGATACGCAGTATTTT. It translates to CASSLSTGISTDTQYF.

The chain recombines TRBV5-1 with TRBJ2-7, with TRBD1 matching over 8 bases. V gave up 0 bases and J gave up 6 bases; unmatched junction bases: 11. The CDR3 loop spans 16 amino acids. The germline V gene encodes CDR1 SGHRS and CDR2 YFSETQ. CDR3 DNA sequence: TGCGCCAGCAGCTTGGGGTGGGGACAGGTCTCTGGCGAGCAGTACTTC. Its translation: CASSLGWGQVSGEQYF.

The rearrangement links TRBV12-5 to TRBJ2-4; the match to TRBD2 covers 9 bases. The V gene's germline CDR1 is LGHNT and CDR2 FRNRAP. Trimming at V came to 0 bases and at J to 12 bases, leaving 6 bases not matched to a gene. The CDR3 length is 14 residues. CDR3 bases: TGTGCTAGTGGTTTGGTTGGCGGGGGGGGCACTCAGTACTTC. Residues: CASGLVGGGGTQYF.

For the CDR3, the DNA is TGTGCCAGCAGTTACGACTTTAACACCGGGGAGCTGTTTTTT. Translation gives CASSYDFNTGELFF. The rearrangement uses TRBV6-6 and TRBJ2-2; no reliable D call. There are 14 residues in the CDR3. Germline V gives CDR1 MNHNY, CDR2 SVGAGI (reference sequence). V gave up 2 bases and J gave up 2 bases, with 6 bases separating them.